Here is one T cell receptor beta chain with its context. Its antigen is not known. This sample also contains other DNA sequences that code for the same CDR3. This entry is derived from a study of shared clonotypes between healthy human individuals. Study-level results: Shared clonotypes across all four donors exceeded non-shared ones in generation probability.

V dropped 1 base and J dropped 3 bases, with 6 bases sitting between them. This CDR3 contains 13 residues. Germline assignment: CDR1 SGHTA and CDR2 FQGTGA. Profiled with immunoSEQ multiplex PCR; TCRdb holds only in-frame clones, not every one. Among about 2.3 million clones listed, approximately 95% were seen once. The gene calls are TRBV7-3 and TRBJ1-1; D unresolved. This receptor was taken from a man aged 18-30 years in good health. Some clones in this sample may be carry-over from other donors' samples. The sequencing input was naive CD4+ T cells from PBMCs. The subset here: CD45RA+ positively selected. The CDR3 here is CASSLRPDTEAFF. DNA of the CDR3: TGTGCCAGCAGCTTAAGGCCGGACACTGAAGCTTTCTTT.